This T cell receptor beta chain was identified during a study of T-cell reconstitution after alpha-beta-depleted transplantation in children. The TCRbeta library incorporated unique molecular identifiers. TCRdb reprocessed the PCR reads with MiXCR, giving one entry per CDR3 protein. The table includes 200,000 to 250,000 distinct CDR3 sequences, about a tenth detected once. Germline V gene sequence: CDR1 MDHEN, CDR2 SYDVKM. CDR3 size: 17 residues. V trimming: 3 bases; J trimming: 0 bases; junction bases outside the gene matches: 8. The chain has TRBV28 and TRBJ1-1; TRBD1 agrees at 9 bases. This specimen consisted of PBMCs from the stem cell graft donor, obtained from the stem cell graft. This TCR was sampled from a human donor who donated a stem cell graft to a child with acute lymphoblastic leukemia. The CDR3 region is CASSLVQGAGMNTEAFF. CDR3 DNA sequence: TGTGCCAGCAGTTTGGTACAGGGGGCGGGAATGAACACTGAAGCTTTCTTT.